Sequencing of this TCR beta chain was carried out in a study of T cells in Graves' hyperthyroidism and ophthalmopathy. Amplification of TCR beta CDR3 regions used RNA as the template. First-round RT-PCR targeting the TCR CDR3 was performed with the HTBI primer set. TCRdb reanalysed the multiplex PCR reads using MiXCR and keeps one entry per CDR3 protein. This table has around 430,000 distinct CDR3 sequences, just under 15% appearing once. The germline V and J ends were trimmed by 1 base and 5 bases, with 5 bases remaining between them. CDR1 is LNHDA, CDR2 SQIVND, per germline (reference sequence). The CDR3 totals 12 residues. Fresh 10 ml peripheral blood yielded PBMCs.

The receptor comes from a woman in her twenties or thirties with Graves' hyperthyroidism. The specimen was blood. The rearrangement uses TRBV19 and TRBJ2-5, with D uncertain. CDR3 loop: CASSIVSETQYF. For the CDR3, the DNA is TGTGCCAGTAGTATAGTGTCGGAGACCCAGTACTTC.